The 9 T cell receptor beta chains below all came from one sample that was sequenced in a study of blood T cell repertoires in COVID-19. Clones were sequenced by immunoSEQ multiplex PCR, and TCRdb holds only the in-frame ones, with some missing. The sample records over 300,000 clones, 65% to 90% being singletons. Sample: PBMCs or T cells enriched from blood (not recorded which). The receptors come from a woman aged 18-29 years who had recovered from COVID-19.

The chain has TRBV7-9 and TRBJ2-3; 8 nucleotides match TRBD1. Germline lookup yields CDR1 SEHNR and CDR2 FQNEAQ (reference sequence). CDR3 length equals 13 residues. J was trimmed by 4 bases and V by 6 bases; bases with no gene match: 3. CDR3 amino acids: CASRIQGADTQYF. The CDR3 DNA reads TGTGCCAGCAGGATACAGGGGGCAGATACGCAGTATTTT.

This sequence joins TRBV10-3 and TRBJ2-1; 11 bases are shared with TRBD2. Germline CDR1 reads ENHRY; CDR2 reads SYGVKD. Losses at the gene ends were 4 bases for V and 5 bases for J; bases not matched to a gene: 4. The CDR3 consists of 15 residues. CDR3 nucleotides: TGTGCCATCAGTGGGCGACTAGCGGGACACAATGAGCAGTTCTTC. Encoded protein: CAISGRLAGHNEQFF.

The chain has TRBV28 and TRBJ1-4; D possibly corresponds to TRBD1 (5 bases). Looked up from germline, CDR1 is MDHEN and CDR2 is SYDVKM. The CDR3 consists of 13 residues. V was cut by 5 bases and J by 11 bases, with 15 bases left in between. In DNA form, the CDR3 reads TGTGCCAGCAGTAGGGTCAGGGCCGTTAAACTGTTTTTT. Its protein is CASSRVRAVKLFF. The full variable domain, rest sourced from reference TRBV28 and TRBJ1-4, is DVKVTQSSRYLVKRTGEKVFLECVQDMDHENMFWYRQDPGLGLRLIYFSYDVKMKEKGDIPEGYSVSREKKERFSLILESASTNQTSMYLCASSRVRAVKLFFGSGTQLSVL.

CDR3 protein: CAWSPRVYQETQYF. The CDR3 region has the DNA TGTGCCTGGAGTCCCCGGGTGTACCAAGAGACCCAGTACTTC. The chain couples TRBV30 to TRBJ2-5; D is undetermined. Per the germline V gene, CDR1 is GTSNPN and CDR2 is SVGIG (reference sequence). The CDR3 has 14 amino acids. V lost 2 bases and J 0 bases, leaving 10 bases between the germline ends.

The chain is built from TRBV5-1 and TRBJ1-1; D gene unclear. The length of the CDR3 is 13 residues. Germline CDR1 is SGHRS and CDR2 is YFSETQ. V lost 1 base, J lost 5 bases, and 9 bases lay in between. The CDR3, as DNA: TGCGCCAGCAGCTTGACAGAAAGTACTGAAGCTTTCTTT. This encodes CASSLTESTEAFF.

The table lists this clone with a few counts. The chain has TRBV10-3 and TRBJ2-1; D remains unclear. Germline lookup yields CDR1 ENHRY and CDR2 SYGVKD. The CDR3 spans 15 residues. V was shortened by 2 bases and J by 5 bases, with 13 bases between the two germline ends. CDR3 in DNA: TGTGCCATCAGTGAGACCTACTCTAGGAACAATGAGCAGTTCTTC. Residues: CAISETYSRNNEQFF.

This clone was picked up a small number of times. CDR3 in DNA: TGTGCCAGCAGTTACACTCTAGGACAGCCGAACACTGAAGCTTTCTTT. This sequence encodes CASSYTLGQPNTEAFF. This chain uses TRBV6-5 with TRBJ1-1, with D possibly being TRBD1 (6 bases). The CDR3 has 16 residues. The germline gives CDR1 MNHEY, CDR2 SVGAGI. Deletions cut 2 bases from V and 1 base from J, with 14 bases between.

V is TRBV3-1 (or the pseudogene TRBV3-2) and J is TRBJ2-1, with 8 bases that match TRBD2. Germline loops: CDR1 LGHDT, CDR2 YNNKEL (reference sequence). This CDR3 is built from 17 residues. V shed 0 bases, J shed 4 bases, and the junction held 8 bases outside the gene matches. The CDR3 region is CASSQDSTSGPYNEQFF. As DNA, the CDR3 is TGTGCCAGCAGCCAAGATTCTACTAGCGGCCCTTACAATGAGCAGTTCTTC.

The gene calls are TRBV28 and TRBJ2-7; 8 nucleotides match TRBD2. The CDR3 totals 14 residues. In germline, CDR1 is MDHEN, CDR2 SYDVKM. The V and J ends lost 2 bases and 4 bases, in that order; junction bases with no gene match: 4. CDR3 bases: TGTGCCAGCAGTTTAGTAGCGGGATTTTACGAGCAGTACTTC. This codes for CASSLVAGFYEQYF.